The clone carrying this T cell receptor (beta chain) was recorded at least ten times. The entry originates in a study of T-cell reconstitution after alpha-beta-depleted transplantation in children. V trimming: 5 bases; J trimming: 2 bases; junction bases outside the gene matches: 5. Germline V lookup: CDR1 MNHEY, CDR2 SMNVEV (reference sequence). The CDR3 totals 16 residues. Unique molecular identifiers were used to barcode this TCRbeta library. TCRdb processed the PCR reads anew with MiXCR; each CDR3 protein has one entry. The data hold around 240,000 distinct CDR3 sequences, with about 8.8% observed a single time.

Material: PBMCs from the stem cell graft donor, obtained from the stem cell graft. J is TRBJ2-3 and V is TRBV27; 12 nucleotides agree with TRBD2. The receptor was derived from a human donor who donated a stem cell graft to a child with SCID. The CDR3 DNA follows: TGTGCCAGCAGTACCGCTAGCGGGGGGGCCACAGATACGCAGTATTTT. This encodes CASSTASGGATDTQYF.